The 20 T cell receptor beta chains reported below all come from one sample, sequenced in a study of cytomegalovirus exposure and HLA in healthy donors. The PCR ran on 60 Vbeta and 13 Jbeta primers. Produced via immunoSEQ multiplex PCR; TCRdb's table is partial and in-frame only. Of around 120,000 clones in the sample, about 82% are singletons; the top ten hold approximately 1%. Source material: PBMCs. Receptor source: a boy aged 10-17 years in good health and CMV-seronegative.

This rearrangement joins TRBV5-1 to TRBJ2-5, with D uncertain. Germline V gene lookup returns CDR1 SGHRS and CDR2 YFSETQ. The CDR3 is 12 amino acids. The V gene lost 4 bases and the J gene lost 4 bases, with 8 bases spanning the gap. The CDR3 region has the DNA TGCGCCAGCAGCCCCCAGTCAGAGACCCAGTACTTC. Translating it yields CASSPQSETQYF.

This chain joins TRBV30 and TRBJ2-3; TRBD1 matches 7 bases. V lost 2 bases to trimming and J lost 3 bases; unmatched junction nucleotides: 8. Germline CDR1 and CDR2: GTSNPN and SVGIG (reference sequence). The length of the CDR3 is 15 residues. The CDR3 is CAWSLGGPRTDTQYF. DNA of the CDR3: TGTGCCTGGAGTTTAGGGGGCCCTAGGACAGATACGCAGTATTTT.

This clone appeared a single time. This chain connects TRBV30 to TRBJ2-5; maybe TRBD1 (6 bases). The CDR3 covers 13 residues. Germline loops: CDR1 GTSNPN, CDR2 SVGIG (reference sequence). V gave up 2 bases and J gave up 2 bases, with 9 bases separating them. This CDR3 reads CAWSSQGQETQYF. The CDR3, as DNA: TGTGCCTGGAGTTCACAGGGACAAGAGACCCAGTACTTC.

The gene calls are TRBV27 and TRBJ2-7, with 8 positions matching TRBD2. CDR3 length: 14 amino acids. The trim removed 6 bases at V and 0 bases at J, leaving 4 bases unmatched. Germline assignment: CDR1 MNHEY and CDR2 SMNVEV (reference sequence). The CDR3 is CASRLAVSSYEQYF. CDR3 DNA: TGTGCCAGCAGACTAGCGGTTAGCTCCTACGAGCAGTACTTC.

This sequence joins TRBV15 and TRBJ2-7, with 8 bases fitting TRBD1. The CDR3 spans 15 residues. J was trimmed by 4 bases and V by 3 bases; bases with no gene match: 8. Germline V gene data show CDR1 as LNHNV and CDR2 as YYDKDF (reference sequence). The CDR3: CATSRDRDRRYEQYF. CDR3 DNA sequence: TGTGCCACCAGCAGGGACCGGGACAGGCGTTACGAGCAGTACTTC.

The chain combines TRBV2 with TRBJ2-5, with a tentative D call TRBD2 (6 bases). The J call is in doubt because the DNA end fits TRBJ2-7 better. Looked up from germline, CDR1 is SNHLY and CDR2 is FYNNEI. The CDR3 has 13 residues. As DNA, the CDR3 is TGTGTCTCCACTCCGGACTACTCCTACGAGCAGTACTTC. Translation gives CVSTPDYSYEQYF.

This chain links TRBV5-1 with TRBJ2-6, with D possibly TRBD2 on 7 matching bases. This CDR3 has 16 amino acids. Germline CDR1 is SGHRS and CDR2 is YFSETQ. With 6 bases removed from V and 4 bases from J, the gap between germline ends came to 17 bases. This chain's CDR3 is CASTPGGGYGANVLTF. In nucleotides, the CDR3 is TGCGCCAGCACCCCCGGCGGGGGCTACGGGGCCAACGTCCTGACTTTC.

The V and J genes are TRBV4-1 and TRBJ1-1, with 12 bases fitting TRBD1. V lost 3 bases to trimming and J lost 10 bases; unmatched junction nucleotides: 6. The length of the CDR3 is 14 residues. Germline assignment: CDR1 MGHRA and CDR2 YSYEKL. CDR3 region: CASSQGTGGVGAFF. Here the CDR3 DNA reads TGCGCCAGCAGCCAGGGGACAGGGGGCGTAGGAGCTTTCTTT.

V usage is TRBV5-4 and J usage is TRBJ2-3; 7 bases map to TRBD2. This CDR3 is 16 amino acids long. V lost 0 bases, J lost 5 bases, and 9 bases stayed unmatched. In germline, CDR1 is SGHNT, CDR2 YYREEE (reference sequence). CDR3 in amino acids: CASSLGSGGRGDTQYF. The CDR3 DNA reads TGTGCCAGCAGCTTGGGATCGGGCGGGAGAGGAGATACGCAGTATTTT.

The count of this clone is one. The chain has TRBV6-6 and TRBJ2-1; the match to TRBD2 covers 10 bases. V dropped 6 bases and J dropped 6; count of bases not matched to a gene: 5. This CDR3 contains 14 residues. In germline, CDR1 is MNHNY, CDR2 SVGAGI (reference sequence). The CDR3 coding sequence is TGTGCCAGCAGCTCGGGACTAGCGCCCAATGAGCAGTTCTTC. It translates to CASSSGLAPNEQFF.

The genes are TRBV27 and TRBJ1-1; D remains unclear. Trimming pared 1 base from V and 2 bases from J, leaving 5 bases between. In germline, CDR1 is MNHEY, CDR2 SMNVEV (reference sequence). This CDR3 region has 13 residues. The CDR3 region is CASSLWANTEAFF. DNA of the CDR3: TGTGCCAGCAGTTTATGGGCAAACACTGAAGCTTTCTTT.

The chain combines TRBV6-5 with TRBJ2-7; 8 bases agree with TRBD1. Germline V lookup: CDR1 MNHEY, CDR2 SVGAGI. The CDR3 is made up of 15 amino acids. With V trimmed by 4 bases and J by 1 base, 6 bases remained unmatched. The CDR3 here is CASSFAHRGSYEQYF. The CDR3 DNA is TGTGCCAGCAGTTTTGCCCACAGGGGGTCCTACGAGCAGTACTTC.

This sequence joins TRBV27 and TRBJ2-2; TRBD2 aligns across 9 bases. Germline V gene lookup returns CDR1 MNHEY and CDR2 SMNVEV (reference sequence). The CDR3 runs to 17 residues. J was trimmed by 3 bases and V by 0 bases; bases with no gene match: 5. As DNA, the CDR3 is TGTGCCAGCAGTTTATCGCCGGGACTAGCAGACACCGGGGAGCTGTTTTTT. It is translated as CASSLSPGLADTGELFF.

The CDR3 is CSVSDSNSYEQYF. As DNA, the CDR3 is TGCAGCGTCTCCGACAGTAATTCCTACGAGCAGTACTTC. The V gene is TRBV29-1, the J gene TRBJ2-7, with D perhaps matching TRBD1 (5 bases). Deletions cut 6 bases from V and 1 base from J, with 13 bases between. The CDR3 runs to 13 residues. Germline CDR1 is SQVTM and CDR2 is ANQGSEA.

The V and J genes are TRBV7-9 and TRBJ2-3, with 14 bases identical to TRBD2. The CDR3 length is 17 residues. V gave up 5 bases and J gave up 2 bases; unmatched junction bases: 6. Germline lookup yields CDR1 SEHNR and CDR2 FQNEAQ (reference sequence). The CDR3 nucleotides are TGTGCCAGCAGCCCGGGACTAGCGGGAGCCCTCACAGATACGCAGTATTTT. It yields the protein CASSPGLAGALTDTQYF.

V is TRBV7-9 and J is TRBJ2-7, with 14 bases aligning to TRBD2. CDR3 size: 16 residues. CDR1 is SEHNR, CDR2 FQNEAQ, per germline (reference sequence). J lost 3 bases, V lost 5 bases, and 6 bases had no gene match. CDR3 sequence reads: CASSPGTSGSGYEQYF. CDR3 sequence (DNA): TGTGCCAGCAGCCCCGGGACTAGCGGGAGTGGCTACGAGCAGTACTTC.

This clone was observed a handful of times. The chain recombines TRBV4-2 with TRBJ2-3, with 13 nucleotides matching TRBD2. The ends lost 0 bases at V and 0 bases at J; junction bases unmatched: 6. The CDR3 has 19 residues. The germline CDR1 and CDR2 sequences are LGHNA and YNFKEQ. The CDR3 DNA is TGTGCCAGCAGCCAAGATAGACTAGCGGGAGGAACTAGCACAGATACGCAGTATTTT. Protein: CASSQDRLAGGTSTDTQYF.

The chain is built from TRBV7-9 and TRBJ2-2; TRBD2 is a possible D gene (5 bases). The CDR3 has 18 amino acids. The V gene lost 1 base and the J gene lost 7 bases, with 22 bases spanning the gap. Germline V gives CDR1 SEHNR, CDR2 FQNEAQ (reference sequence). The chain's CDR3 is CASSLGGERGVSGGELFF. The CDR3 DNA reads as TGTGCCAGCAGCTTAGGCGGAGAACGGGGAGTAAGCGGCGGGGAGCTGTTTTTT.

This rearrangement joins TRBV7-9 to TRBJ2-3; tentatively, D is TRBD1 (6 bases). Trimming pared 2 bases from V and 3 bases from J, leaving 12 bases between. The CDR3 sequence is 15 residues long. The V gene's germline CDR1 is SEHNR and CDR2 FQNEAQ (reference sequence). CDR3 loop: CASSLSTGRTDTQYF. The CDR3 coding sequence is TGTGCCAGCAGCTTATCGACAGGTAGAACAGATACGCAGTATTTT.

The CDR3 protein is CASSSTRDRVYEQYF. DNA for the CDR3: TGTGCCAGCAGCTCGACCCGGGACAGGGTATACGAGCAGTACTTC. The chain couples TRBV7-2 to TRBJ2-7, with 9 bases fitting TRBD1. Germline lookup yields CDR1 SGHTA and CDR2 FQGNSA. Trimming cost V 4 bases and J 4 bases; bases outside gene matches: 8. The CDR3 contains 15 residues.